This T cell receptor beta chain originates from a study of control samples from healthy donors and cancer patients (TCRdb year 2020). As to this clone: The antigen it binds to is not known. The input lacks base qualities; no much larger clone sits a single base away.

V is cut by 6 bases and J by 7 bases, and the space between the germline ends is 16 bases. CDR1 MNHNY and CDR2 SVGAGI are derived from the germline V gene (reference sequence). CDR3 length: 13 amino acids, cysteine to phenylalanine. Only the CDR3 DNA is retained, 39 bases long and in frame from the first base. Library preparation used the immunoSEQ multiplex PCR assay. Imported from immuneACCESS, the table was reduced by TCRdb to in-frame sequences with V and J called. These copies leave out some clones; in studies compared against another copy, an unresolved V gene accounts for under half, and the cause of the remainder is not known. For this sample there are approximately 150,000 clones; approximately 94% appear just once. The ten largest clones take up more than 1.1% of the sample.

This clonotype was sampled from a woman between 18 and 30 years old in good health. Sequencing input: blood. The chain is encoded by TRBV6-6 joined to TRBJ2-7; matching of 6 bases hints at TRBD2 as the D gene. The nucleotide sequence is given as TGTGCCAGCAGCCCCCACAATGGGGGGGAGCAGTACTTC. Translated, this gives CASSPHNGGEQYF.